These 21 T cell receptor beta chains came from one sample sequenced in a study of T cells in Graves' hyperthyroidism and ophthalmopathy. Using RNA transcripts as the source, TCR beta CDR3 regions were amplified. HTBI primers drove first-round RT-PCR of the TCR CDR3. TCRdb reprocessed the multiplex PCR reads via MiXCR and lists one record per CDR3 protein. The sample records 350,000 to 500,000 distinct CDR3 sequences, about 13% being singletons. Sequences were obtained from blood. The source is a woman in her late teens or twenties with Graves' hyperthyroidism.

This clonotype was seen more than once but under ten times. This chain joins TRBV18 and TRBJ1-4, with 7 bases lining up with TRBD1. The V gene's germline CDR1 is KGHSH and CDR2 LQKENI. There are 17 residues in the CDR3. Losses at the gene ends were 0 bases for V and 8 bases for J; bases not matched to a gene: 12. The CDR3 DNA is TGTGCCAGCTCACCACCGAACAGGGGCGTCATTAGAGAAAAACTGTTTTTT. Protein sequence: CASSPPNRGVIREKLFF.

This clonotype was counted many times. The DNA for the CDR3 is TGTGCCAGCAGCTTCACCGGGGGAGGAACCGGGGAGCTGTTTTTT. It codes for CASSFTGGGTGELFF. The chain employs TRBV11-3 and TRBJ2-2, with D possibly matching TRBD2 (6 bases). The length of the CDR3 is 15 residues. V lost 3 bases to trimming and J lost 5 bases, with 13 bases between them. The germline gives CDR1 SGHNT, CDR2 YENEEA.

The rearrangement uses TRBV7-9 and TRBJ2-7, with D uncertain. In germline, CDR1 is SEHNR, CDR2 FQNEAQ (reference sequence). The germline V and J ends were trimmed by 5 bases and 7 bases, with 9 bases remaining between them. This CDR3 contains 11 residues. The CDR3 reads CASSQNPEQYF. The CDR3 DNA reads TGTGCCAGCAGCCAAAACCCGGAGCAGTACTTC. Supplemented by reference TRBV7-9 and TRBJ2-7, the full variable domain reads DTGVSQNPRHKITKRGQNVTFRCDPISEHNRLYWYRQTLGQGPEFLTYFQNEAQLEKSRLLSDRFSAERPKGSFSTLEIQRTEQGDSAMYLCASSQNPEQYFGPGTRLTVT.

Only a few counts were recorded for this clonotype. This sequence joins TRBV9 and TRBJ2-1; 10 nucleotides align to TRBD2. The junction had 14 bases not matched to a gene; V was cut back by 4 bases and J by 7 bases. The CDR3 spans 17 residues. Germline V CDR1 and CDR2: SGDLS, YYNGEE. This CDR3 reads CASSFGTSVGAGNEQFF. The DNA of the CDR3 is TGTGCCAGCAGCTTCGGGACTAGCGTGGGCGCGGGGAATGAGCAGTTCTTC.

V usage is TRBV18 and J usage is TRBJ2-2; no firm D call. The ends were cut back, 6 bases at V and 2 bases at J, with 13 bases in the middle. Germline loops: CDR1 KGHSH, CDR2 LQKENI. The CDR3 is 15 residues long. CDR3 nucleotide sequence: TGTGCCAGCTCCCAGATACAGAGAAACACCGGGGAGCTGTTTTTT. Encoded protein: CASSQIQRNTGELFF. Together with reference TRBV18 and TRBJ2-2, the CDR3 gives the full variable domain: NAGVMQNPRHLVRRRGQEARLRCSPMKGHSHVYWYRQLPEEGLKFMVYLQKENIIDESGMPKERFSAEFPKEGPSILRIQQVVRGDSAAYFCASSQIQRNTGELFFGEGSRLTVL.

This clonotype was seen more than once but under ten times. This may stem from a read error, because a much larger clone lies one nucleotide away. The chain has TRBV7-9 and TRBJ2-3; 7 nucleotides line up with TRBD2. The ends lost 2 bases at V and 6 bases at J; junction bases unmatched: 8. This CDR3 has 15 residues. Germline V gene lookup returns CDR1 SEHNR and CDR2 FQNEAQ (reference sequence). The CDR3 protein is CASSLWTRREDTQYF. The CDR3 nucleotides are TGTGCCAGCAGCTTATGGACTAGGCGGGAGGATACGCAGTATTTT. The whole variable domain, filled in from reference TRBV7-9 and TRBJ2-3, reads DTGVSQNPRHKITKRGQNVTFRCDPISEHNRLYWYRQTLGQGPEFLTYFQNEAQLEKSRLLSDRFSAERPKGSFSTLEIQRTEQGDSAMYLCASSLWTRREDTQYFGPGTRLTVL.

The chain carries TRBV20-1 and TRBJ2-3; 13 bases are shared with TRBD2. The V gene end was trimmed by 3 bases and the J gene end by 0 bases; junction bases not matched to a gene: 6. The CDR3 consists of 17 residues. Germline V gene data show CDR1 as DFQATT and CDR2 as SNEGSKA (reference sequence). The CDR3 region is CSARGGTSGTSTDTQYF. The CDR3 bases are TGCAGTGCTAGGGGGGGGACTAGCGGGACTAGCACAGATACGCAGTATTTT.

The CDR3 region has the DNA TGTGCCAGCAGCTTGGAGGCTCCCCTTCGGAACACCATATATTTT. The encoded protein is CASSLEAPLRNTIYF. This chain joins TRBV7-9 and TRBJ1-3; D unclear. The CDR3 runs to 15 residues. From germline, CDR1 is SEHNR and CDR2 FQNEAQ (reference sequence). V gave up 3 bases and J gave up 7 bases, with 16 bases separating them. Filled out from reference TRBV7-9 and TRBJ1-3, the complete variable domain reads DTGVSQNPRHKITKRGQNVTFRCDPISEHNRLYWYRQTLGQGPEFLTYFQNEAQLEKSRLLSDRFSAERPKGSFSTLEIQRTEQGDSAMYLCASSLEAPLRNTIYFGEGSWLTVV.

This clonotype was counted many times. This chain joins TRBV6-1 and TRBJ2-2; D possibly corresponds to TRBD2 (6 bases). Trimming left V 1 base short and J 4 bases short, with 13 bases between. Looked up from germline, CDR1 is MNHNS and CDR2 is SASEGT. The CDR3 loop spans 16 amino acids. CDR3 nucleotides: TGTGCCAGCAGTGAAGTGGCCCCCGGGGGCACCGGGGAGCTGTTTTTT. Amino acids: CASSEVAPGGTGELFF.

The table lists this clonotype with many counts. The V and J genes are TRBV15 and TRBJ2-7, with a tentative D call TRBD2 (6 bases). This CDR3 comprises 15 residues. Between the trimmed V and J ends, which lost 0 bases and 4 bases, there was a span of 13 bases. The germline CDR1 and CDR2 sequences are LNHNV and YYDKDF (reference sequence). The CDR3 DNA reads TGTGCCACCAGCAGAGAAACGGGAGTATGGTACGAGCAGTACTTC. Its translation: CATSRETGVWYEQYF.

V usage is TRBV5-5 and J usage is TRBJ2-7; D uncertain. V lost 2 bases and J lost 0, with 9 bases in between. The germline CDR1 and CDR2 sequences are SGHKS and YYEKEE (reference sequence). There are 14 residues in the CDR3. CDR3 region: CASSFSYGSYEQYF. CDR3 DNA sequence: TGTGCCAGCAGCTTCAGCTACGGCTCCTACGAGCAGTACTTC. Combining the CDR3 with reference TRBV5-5 and TRBJ2-7 gives the whole variable domain DAGVTQSPTHLIKTRGQQVTLRCSPISGHKSVSWYQQVLGQGPQFIFQYYEKEERGRGNFPDRFSARQFPNYSSELNVNALLLGDSALYLCASSFSYGSYEQYFGPGTRLTVT.

This clonotype was seen at least ten times. V usage is TRBV27 and J usage is TRBJ2-2, with 8 bases identical to TRBD1. This CDR3 region has 17 residues. Germline V CDR1 and CDR2: MNHEY, SMNVEV (reference sequence). With V trimmed by 4 bases and J by 0 bases, 7 bases remained unmatched. CDR3 sequence: CASSSGQGMSNTGELFF. CDR3 DNA sequence: TGTGCCAGCAGTTCCGGACAGGGAATGTCGAACACCGGGGAGCTGTTTTTT.

The chain couples TRBV11-2 to TRBJ2-5; D remains ambiguous. There are 12 residues in the CDR3. Germline loops: CDR1 SGHAT, CDR2 FQNNGV. Deletions cut 4 bases from V and 13 bases from J, with 16 bases between. CDR3 residues: CASSSLARISYF. CDR3 DNA sequence: TGTGCCAGCAGCTCACTTGCTAGGATTTCGTACTTC.

The rearrangement joins TRBV6-5 to TRBJ2-6; D call uncertain. Germline CDR1 and CDR2: MNHEY and SVGAGI. The CDR3 sequence is 16 residues long. The germline V and J ends were trimmed by 2 bases and 0 bases, with 8 bases remaining between them. The CDR3, as DNA: TGTGCCAGCAGTTACCAAGTTCCCTCTGGGGCCAACGTCCTGACTTTC. Translated, it gives CASSYQVPSGANVLTF.

This clonotype appeared a few times. The J gene is TRBJ2-7, the V gene TRBV4-1, with D perhaps TRBD1 (6 bases). There are 16 residues in the CDR3. With 1 base removed from V and 3 bases from J, the gap between germline ends came to 16 bases. Germline CDR1 and CDR2: MGHRA and YSYEKL. Here the CDR3 reads CASSQGLRGIGYEQYF. CDR3 nucleotide sequence: TGCGCCAGCAGCCAAGGGTTAAGGGGGATTGGCTACGAGCAGTACTTC.

Many counts were recorded for this clonotype. V usage is TRBV7-9 and J usage is TRBJ2-5; 8 nucleotides agree with TRBD2. CDR1 and CDR2 from the germline V gene are SEHNR and FQNEAQ (reference sequence). This CDR3 contains 16 residues. V lost 5 bases to trimming and J lost 5 bases; unmatched junction nucleotides: 13. Here the CDR3 reads CASSPRELADLETQYF. The DNA of the CDR3 is TGTGCCAGCAGCCCAAGGGAACTAGCGGACCTCGAGACCCAGTACTTC.

This clonotype was counted between two and nine times. This sequence joins TRBV20-1 and TRBJ2-1, with 11 bases that match TRBD2. Trimming removed 5 bases from V and 8 bases from J; junction bases left unmatched: 14. CDR1 DFQATT and CDR2 SNEGSKA come from the germline V gene (reference sequence). The CDR3 has 16 residues. The CDR3 DNA reads as TGCAGTGCTGCGACCTATCTAGCGGGAGGTTGGGATGAGCAGTTCTTC. Translated: CSAATYLAGGWDEQFF.

This clonotype has a count of ten or more. This chain connects TRBV6-1 to TRBJ2-1, with D unresolved. This CDR3 comprises 15 residues. Trimming removed 0 bases from V and 4 bases from J, with 10 bases in between. CDR1 is MNHNS, CDR2 SASEGT, per germline. For the CDR3, the DNA is TGTGCCAGCAGTGAAGCGCACACCAGATACAATGAGCAGTTCTTC. This gives the protein CASSEAHTRYNEQFF.

The chain employs TRBV27 and TRBJ1-3; 11 bases agree with TRBD1. This CDR3 has 18 residues. Germline V gene sequence: CDR1 MNHEY, CDR2 SMNVEV (reference sequence). Trimming removed 5 bases from V and 2 bases from J; junction bases left unmatched: 11. Here the CDR3 DNA reads TGTGCCAGCAGTCCAACGGACAGGGGGCGAACTGCTGGAAACACCATATATTTT. Protein product: CASSPTDRGRTAGNTIYF.

This clonotype was detected many times. The chain recombines TRBV7-3 with TRBJ1-4, with TRBD1 as a possible D gene (5 bases). There are 13 residues in the CDR3. The germline gives CDR1 SGHTA, CDR2 FQGTGA. With 8 bases removed from V and 7 bases from J, the gap between germline ends came to 14 bases. The CDR3 nucleotides read TGTGCCAGCTCACGGGGGGTGGGTGAAAAACTGTTTTTT. Translation: CASSRGVGEKLFF.

CDR3 loop: CASRWEGGGADTQYF. The CDR3 nucleotides are TGTGCCAGCAGATGGGAAGGGGGGGGGGCAGATACGCAGTATTTT. The J gene is TRBJ2-3, the V gene TRBV5-5; a possible D gene is TRBD2 (7 bases). The CDR3 is 15 amino acids. Germline values: CDR1 SGHKS, CDR2 YYEKEE (reference sequence). V shed 5 bases and J shed 4 bases, with 17 bases lying between them.